Listed below are T cell receptor beta chains from one sample, sequenced in a study of blood T cell repertoires in COVID-19. TCRdb keeps only in-frame clones here, not all; method: immunoSEQ multiplex PCR. The sample carries about 42,000 clones, 70% to 90% recorded once. The source material was peripheral blood. The receptors originated from a human donor in a cohort sampled during active COVID-19. The CDR3 runs from the conserved cysteine through the conserved F or W. The D gene is left open where the match is weak. The listing skips clone size in some rows; elsewhere it reads once, few, many or a size class.

j_gene: TRBJ2-3
d_gene: TRBD1
v_gene: TRBV9
abundance: once
len: 15
CDR3aa: CASSGTGILADTQYF
CDR3nt: TGTGCCAGCAGCGGGACAGGGATTTTGGCAGATACGCAGTATTTT

j_gene: TRBJ2-3
d_gene: -
v_gene: TRBV19
abundance: -
len: 13
CDR3aa: CASKPSGADTQYF
CDR3nt: TGTGCCAGTAAGCCGTCGGGTGCAGATACGCAGTATTTT

j_gene: TRBJ1-5
d_gene: -
v_gene: TRBV30
abundance: -
len: 13
CDR3aa: CAWHRGGGQPQHF
CDR3nt: TGTGCCTGGCACCGGGGAGGAGGCCAGCCCCAGCATTTT

j_gene: TRBJ1-2
d_gene: -
v_gene: TRBV14
abundance: -
len: 15
CDR3aa: CASSLYSSLLYGYTF
CDR3nt: TGTGCCAGCAGCCTCTATTCAAGTCTACTCTATGGCTACACCTTC

j_gene: TRBJ2-7
d_gene: TRBD2
v_gene: TRBV4-2
abundance: -
len: 15
CDR3aa: CASSQDAGGPYEQYF
CDR3nt: TGTGCCAGCAGCCAAGACGCGGGGGGCCCCTACGAGCAGTACTTC

j_gene: TRBJ2-1
d_gene: TRBD2
v_gene: TRBV7-6
abundance: once
len: 16
CDR3aa: CASSLVAGGLYNEQFF
CDR3nt: TGTGCCAGCAGCTTAGTAGCGGGAGGCCTCTACAATGAGCAGTTCTTC

j_gene: TRBJ2-6
d_gene: TRBD1
v_gene: TRBV30
abundance: -
len: 18
CDR3aa: CAWSSLTGGGSGANVLTF
CDR3nt: TGTGCCTGGAGTTCCCTCACAGGGGGCGGCTCTGGGGCCAACGTCCTGACTTTC

j_gene: TRBJ2-3
d_gene: TRBD2
v_gene: TRBV18
abundance: -
len: 20
CDR3aa: CASSPDLSRLAGGSTDTQYF
CDR3nt: TGTGCCAGCTCACCAGACCTCTCGAGACTAGCGGGGGGGAGCACAGATACGCAGTATTTT

j_gene: TRBJ2-5
d_gene: -
v_gene: TRBV9
abundance: -
len: 15
CDR3aa: CASSSGSDSQETQYF
CDR3nt: TGTGCCAGCAGTTCTGGCTCGGACAGCCAAGAGACCCAGTACTTC

j_gene: TRBJ2-5
d_gene: -
v_gene: TRBV5-1
abundance: -
len: 12
CDR3aa: CATQGGGETQYF
CDR3nt: TGCGCCACCCAGGGAGGCGGAGAGACCCAGTACTTC

j_gene: TRBJ2-5
d_gene: TRBD2
v_gene: TRBV7-2
abundance: -
len: 13
CDR3aa: CASSLWFREAQYF
CDR3nt: TGTGCCAGCAGCTTATGGTTTCGGGAGGCCCAGTACTTC

j_gene: TRBJ2-2
d_gene: -
v_gene: TRBV3-1/TRBV3-2
abundance: once
len: 14
CDR3aa: CASSPDSATGELFF
CDR3nt: TGTGCCAGCAGCCCGGACTCGGCCACCGGGGAGCTGTTTTTT

j_gene: TRBJ2-1
d_gene: -
v_gene: TRBV7-9
abundance: -
len: 12
CDR3aa: CASSLPLNEQFF
CDR3nt: TGTGCCAGCAGCTTACCGTTGAATGAGCAGTTCTTC

j_gene: TRBJ1-1
d_gene: -
v_gene: TRBV6-6
abundance: -
len: 15
CDR3aa: CASRSWAGMNTEAFF
CDR3nt: TGTGCCAGCAGGTCCTGGGCGGGGATGAACACTGAAGCTTTCTTT

j_gene: TRBJ2-1
d_gene: -
v_gene: TRBV2
abundance: -
len: 11
CDR3aa: CASSEDTGYVF
CDR3nt: TGTGCCAGCAGTGAAGACACAGGGTACGTCTTC

j_gene: TRBJ1-3
d_gene: -
v_gene: TRBV9
abundance: -
len: 14
CDR3aa: CASSRGTTGNTIYF
CDR3nt: TGTGCCAGCAGCCGGGGAACCACTGGAAACACCATATATTTT

j_gene: TRBJ2-2
d_gene: TRBD1
v_gene: TRBV4-3
abundance: medium-sized
len: 17
CDR3aa: CASSQERTGANTGELFF
CDR3nt: TGCGCCAGCAGCCAAGAAAGGACAGGGGCGAACACCGGGGAGCTGTTTTTT

j_gene: TRBJ2-7
d_gene: TRBD2
v_gene: TRBV6-5
abundance: -
len: 15
CDR3aa: CASGPGLAGVYEQYF
CDR3nt: TGTGCCAGCGGACCGGGACTAGCGGGGGTCTACGAGCAGTACTTC

j_gene: TRBJ2-1
d_gene: TRBD2
v_gene: TRBV7-6
abundance: -
len: 15
CDR3aa: CASSLVVTSGNEQFF
CDR3nt: TGTGCCAGCAGCTTAGTGGTAACTAGCGGCAATGAGCAGTTCTTC

j_gene: TRBJ2-7
d_gene: -
v_gene: TRBV3-1/TRBV3-2
abundance: -
len: 12
CDR3aa: CASSLRSYEQYF
CDR3nt: TGTGCCAGCAGCCTGAGGTCCTACGAGCAGTACTTC

j_gene: TRBJ2-7
d_gene: -
v_gene: TRBV3-1/TRBV3-2
abundance: -
len: 15
CDR3aa: CASSQDRQRRYEQYF
CDR3nt: TGTGCCAGCAGCCAAGATAGACAGCGTCGGTACGAGCAGTACTTC

j_gene: TRBJ2-1
d_gene: TRBD2
v_gene: TRBV11-3
abundance: -
len: 16
CDR3aa: CASSLGTSGVYNEQFF
CDR3nt: TGTGCCAGCAGCTTGGGGACTAGCGGGGTCTACAATGAGCAGTTCTTC

j_gene: TRBJ2-1
d_gene: TRBD2
v_gene: TRBV12-5
abundance: -
len: 16
CDR3aa: CASGFSVAGEENEQFF
CDR3nt: TGTGCTAGTGGTTTTTCCGTAGCGGGAGAGGAAAATGAGCAGTTCTTC

j_gene: TRBJ2-2
d_gene: TRBD2
v_gene: TRBV5-1
abundance: -
len: 18
CDR3aa: CASSGGLAGVVLTGELFF
CDR3nt: TGCGCCAGCAGCGGAGGACTAGCGGGAGTAGTACTCACCGGGGAGCTGTTTTTT

j_gene: TRBJ2-2
d_gene: -
v_gene: TRBV5-1
abundance: -
len: 14
CDR3aa: CASSGGPSSGELFF
CDR3nt: TGCGCCAGCAGCGGCGGGCCAAGCAGCGGGGAGCTGTTTTTT

j_gene: TRBJ2-3
d_gene: -
v_gene: TRBV5-6
abundance: -
len: 12
CDR3aa: CASSLEPDTQYF
CDR3nt: TGTGCCAGCAGCTTGGAGCCAGATACGCAGTATTTT

j_gene: TRBJ1-2
d_gene: -
v_gene: TRBV7-2
abundance: -
len: 13
CDR3aa: CASSWYRVEGYTF
CDR3nt: TGTGCCAGCAGTTGGTACAGGGTTGAGGGCTACACCTTC

j_gene: TRBJ1-6
d_gene: -
v_gene: TRBV18
abundance: -
len: 13
CDR3aa: CASSDSLNSPLHF
CDR3nt: TGTGCCAGCTCGGACAGCCTAAATTCACCCCTCCACTTT

j_gene: TRBJ2-2
d_gene: -
v_gene: TRBV30
abundance: -
len: 12
CDR3aa: CAWSGASGELFF
CDR3nt: TGTGCCTGGAGTGGGGCATCCGGGGAGCTGTTTTTT

j_gene: TRBJ2-7
d_gene: -
v_gene: TRBV4-3
abundance: once
len: 15
CDR3aa: CASSQGEQREYEQYF
CDR3nt: TGCGCCAGCAGCCAAGGTGAACAGAGAGAATACGAGCAGTACTTC

j_gene: TRBJ1-2
d_gene: -
v_gene: TRBV7-9
abundance: few
len: 15
CDR3aa: CASSSSTRNYYGYTF
CDR3nt: TGTGCCAGCAGCTCCTCGACTAGGAATTACTATGGCTACACCTTC

j_gene: TRBJ1-5
d_gene: -
v_gene: TRBV24-1
abundance: -
len: 13
CDR3aa: CATSQGGNQPQHF
CDR3nt: TGTGCCACCAGTCAAGGGGGAAATCAGCCCCAGCATTTT